This T cell receptor (beta chain) was profiled in a study of regulatory T cells in long-lasting Graves disease. Study-wide background: Graves' patients, diagnosed recently, had received antithyroid drugs under 3 months. Study-wide findings and caveats: Segments TRBV28, TRBJ1-2 and TRBJ2-5 showed preferential usage in persistent disease.

The length of the CDR3 is 15 residues. V lost 3 bases to trimming and J lost 10 bases, with 22 bases between them. Germline V gene lookup returns CDR1 SGHRS and CDR2 YFSETQ. In building TCR beta libraries, iRepertoire HTBI primers were used together with Arm-PCR of CDR3 regions. In the original workflow: Samples collectively showed some 65 TRBV and approximately 15 TRBJ segments. TCRdb independently ran MiXCR on the multiplex PCR reads; one entry per CDR3 protein. The V and J calls and clone size are TCRdb's, not the authors'. The sample yields about 360,000 distinct CDR3 sequences, 15% to 20% seen once. This clonotype was observed a few times. Its target is not known. The time point: newly diagnosed GD, antithyroid drugs for less than 3 months. There was RNA extracted from PBMCs, and the TCR library was made from it. The sample also formed part of further work on T cells in Graves' hyperthyroidism and ophthalmopathy. From that study: Thyroid ultrasound and orbital computed tomography, with clinical symptoms and serum thyroxine and TRAb, informed diagnoses.

The material sequenced was peripheral blood mononuclear cells (PBMCs), taken at new diagnosis, from a patient treated with antithyroid drugs. The sequence came from a woman aged 18-30 years with Graves disease. The chain uses TRBV5-1 and TRBJ1-2; tentative D call: TRBD1 (5 bases). The DNA for the CDR3 is TGCGCCAGCAGCTCCACAGGAGGGGTTCGGGATGCCTACACCTTC. Amino acid sequence: CASSSTGGVRDAYTF.